Listed below are T cell receptor beta chains from one sample, sequenced in a study of blood T cell repertoires in COVID-19. Here immunoSEQ multiplex PCR was the method, and the copy in TCRdb shows in-frame clones only, minus some. Among approximately 140,000 clones listed, approximately 88% were seen once. The sample was peripheral blood. All receptors derive from a woman of 80 years or more with acute or convalescent COVID-19. CDR3s include the opening cysteine and the closing phenylalanine or tryptophan. Each record gives: D gene, clone size, J gene, V gene, CDR3 DNA, CDR3 protein. A D gene is named only where the DNA matches it firmly. Size is stated for part of the rows, as once, few or many counts, or as a class when the clone is expanded.

>TRBD2|NA|TRBJ2-5|TRBV18
TGTGCCAGCTCAAGGGGACTAGCGGGAGACGAGACCCAGTACTTC
CASSRGLAGDETQYF
>TRBD1|NA|TRBJ1-5|TRBV19
TGTGCCACCGGAGGGGGCCGGGATCAGCCCCAGCATTTT
CATGGGRDQPQHF
>NA|NA|TRBJ1-3|TRBV7-9
TGTGCCAGCAGCTTGGGCAGGTCGATAGAAAACACCATATATTTT
CASSLGRSIENTIYF
>TRBD2|NA|TRBJ2-3|TRBV4-3
TGCGCCAGCAGCCAAGGGCTAGCGGCCACAGATACGCAGTATTTT
CASSQGLAATDTQYF
>NA|NA|TRBJ1-5|TRBV18
TGTGCCAGCTCACCCCGAGGACAGATTAAGGGGATGGGTCAGCCCCAGCATTTT
CASSPRGQIKGMGQPQHF
>NA|NA|TRBJ2-3|TRBV6-2/TRBV6-3
TGTGCCAGCAGTTACTCTCATGGGGACACGGCCACCACAGATACGCAGTATTTT
CASSYSHGDTATTDTQYF
>NA|NA|TRBJ1-1|TRBV5-4
TGTGCCAGCAGCCAAAAGACAGGGAACACTGAAGCTTTCTTT
CASSQKTGNTEAFF
>TRBD2|NA|TRBJ2-7|TRBV6-1
TGTGCCAGCAGTGCGACTAGAGGTAGCGGGATTGCCGAGCAGTACTTC
CASSATRGSGIAEQYF
>NA|NA|TRBJ1-1|TRBV6-5
TGTGCCAGCAGTCGAGGGAACACTGAAGCTTTCTTT
CASSRGNTEAFF
>TRBD1|NA|TRBJ1-6|TRBV18
TGTGCCAGCTCACCTAGGACAGGGAATTCACCCCTCCACTTT
CASSPRTGNSPLHF
>TRBD1|NA|TRBJ2-5|TRBV5-1
TGCGCCAGCAGCCGGGACCCTCAGGGGGCAGGGGAGACCCAGTACTTC
CASSRDPQGAGETQYF
>TRBD1|NA|TRBJ2-7|TRBV29-1
TGCAGCGTTTCGACGGGACAGGGAAACGAGCAGTACTTC
CSVSTGQGNEQYF
>NA|once|TRBJ1-2|TRBV11-2
TGTGCCAGCAGCTTAGGGAGTGGCTACACCTTC
CASSLGSGYTF
>TRBD2|few|TRBJ2-1|TRBV5-1
TGCGCCAGCAGCTTAAAAGGCGGGAGGGCCTTCGACAATGAGCAGTTCTTC
CASSLKGGRAFDNEQFF
>NA|NA|TRBJ1-6|TRBV9
TGTGCCAGCAGCGTTACCCCGGGACATCTTAATTCACCCCTCCACTTT
CASSVTPGHLNSPLHF
>NA|NA|TRBJ1-5|TRBV11-2
TGTGCCAGCAGCTTAGACAGTCGAAGCAATCAGCCCCAGCATTTT
CASSLDSRSNQPQHF
>TRBD1|NA|TRBJ1-4|TRBV4-3
TGCGCCGGCAGCCAAGTGGACAGGGAACGCGAAAAACTGTTTTTT
CAGSQVDREREKLFF
>NA|NA|TRBJ2-5|TRBV7-9
TGTGCCAGCAGCCACCGGGACACGCAAGAGACCCAGTACTTC
CASSHRDTQETQYF
>NA|once|TRBJ1-1|TRBV7-2
TGTGCCAGCAGCTTACTGGTGGGCTCGAGCACTGAAGCTTTCTTT
CASSLLVGSSTEAFF
>TRBD2|many|TRBJ2-7|TRBV25-1
TGTGCCAGCACCCCAGATTTGGGACTAGCGGGTGAGCAGTACTTC
CASTPDLGLAGEQYF
>NA|NA|TRBJ2-3|TRBV19
TGTGCCAGTAGTTCGCGGGGTGGGGGTAGCACAGATACGCAGTATTTT
CASSSRGGGSTDTQYF
>TRBD2|few|TRBJ2-1|TRBV7-2
TGTGCCAGCACCCTCAGCGGGAGGTTATACAATGAGCAGTTCTTC
CASTLSGRLYNEQFF
>TRBD2|once|TRBJ2-3|TRBV7-2
TGTGCCAGCACCCCGGGACTAGTAACAGATACGCAGTATTTT
CASTPGLVTDTQYF
>NA|few|TRBJ1-6|TRBV18
TGTGCCAGCTCACCGGCGGGGGTCGATTCACCCCTCCACTTT
CASSPAGVDSPLHF
>NA|few|TRBJ2-2|TRBV5-5
TGTGCCAGCAGCTTGGTTGCGGGGCAATCCGGGGAGCTGTTTTTT
CASSLVAGQSGELFF
>NA|NA|TRBJ1-2|TRBV19
TGTGCCAGTAGCGGACAGCAAACTACTGGGTATGGCTACACCTTC
CASSGQQTTGYGYTF
>TRBD1|NA|TRBJ2-1|TRBV6-5
TGTGCCAGCAGTCCGGACAGGGGGCTACTGGTAGAGCAGTTCTTC
CASSPDRGLLVEQFF
>TRBD1|NA|TRBJ1-2|TRBV7-2
TGTGCCAGCAGCCTACATAGTAGGCGACAGGGCCTTAACTATGGCTACACCTTC
CASSLHSRRQGLNYGYTF
>TRBD2|once|TRBJ2-3|TRBV4-3
TGCGCCAGCAGCCAAGGCCATCTAGCGGGGGGATCCACAGATACGCAGTATTTT
CASSQGHLAGGSTDTQYF
>NA|NA|TRBJ1-2|TRBV5-4
TGTGCCAGCAGCTTTGGAGAAAGGACATTTGGCTACACCTTC
CASSFGERTFGYTF
>NA|NA|TRBJ2-7|TRBV18
TGTGCCAGCTCAACAGGATGGGCCTACGAGCAGTACTTC
CASSTGWAYEQYF
>NA|NA|TRBJ1-2|TRBV5-5
TGTGCCAGCAGCTCGACCTTGGGAGGTTTTGGCTACACCTTC
CASSSTLGGFGYTF
>TRBD1|NA|TRBJ2-5|TRBV5-8
TGTGCCAGCAGCTTCGGACAGGGACAAGAGACCCAGTACTTC
CASSFGQGQETQYF
>TRBD2|NA|TRBJ2-5|TRBV5-5
TGTGCCAGCAGCTTGTACAGCGGGAGGGCAGAGGAGACCCAGTACTTC
CASSLYSGRAEETQYF
>TRBD1|NA|TRBJ1-1|TRBV10-2
TGCGCCAGCAACTCATTCCGAGTCAGGGGGCTGAACACTGAAGCTTTCTTT
CASNSFRVRGLNTEAFF
>NA|NA|TRBJ2-7|TRBV7-2
TGTGCCAGCAGCTCTCAGTTGATCCCATCCCACGAGCAGTACTTC
CASSSQLIPSHEQYF
>TRBD2|NA|TRBJ2-2|TRBV5-6
TGTGCCAGCCGGGTAGCGGGTTACACCGGGGAGCTGTTTTTT
CASRVAGYTGELFF
>NA|NA|TRBJ2-6|TRBV7-9
TGTGCCAGCAGCTTAATCTTGGGCACTGGGGCCAACGTCCTGACTTTC
CASSLILGTGANVLTF
>NA|once|TRBJ1-4|TRBV4-1
TGCGCCAGCAGCGTCGATTGGGGCAGGACTAATGAAAAACTGTTTTTT
CASSVDWGRTNEKLFF
>TRBD2|NA|TRBJ2-1|TRBV5-1
TGCGCCAGCAGCTTGGATGGGACTAGCGGCAAGCAGTTCTTC
CASSLDGTSGKQFF
>NA|NA|TRBJ1-2|TRBV6-5
TGTGCCAGCAGCCGGGATCCGATCTATGGCTACACCTTC
CASSRDPIYGYTF
>TRBD2|NA|TRBJ2-5|TRBV30
TGTGCCTGGAGGCCGGCTAGCGGCGAGACCCAGTACTTC
CAWRPASGETQYF
>NA|once|TRBJ1-3|TRBV11-2
TGTGCCAGCACCCCAGGGATTTACTCTGGAAACACCATATATTTT
CASTPGIYSGNTIYF
>NA|NA|TRBJ1-1|TRBV2
TGTGCCAGCAGGTACAGGGAGGGTGAAGCTTTCTTT
CASRYREGEAFF
>TRBD2|NA|TRBJ2-7|TRBV29-1
TGCAGCGTTGAAGACTGGCTAGCGGGAGTCCGCGAGCAGTACTTC
CSVEDWLAGVREQYF
>NA|NA|TRBJ1-1|TRBV9
TGTGCCAGCAGCGTAATCACAGGGAACACTGAAGCTTTCTTT
CASSVITGNTEAFF
>TRBD2|NA|TRBJ2-7|TRBV9
TGTGCCAGCAGCCAGGGACTAGCGGGAGTTGAGCAGTACTTC
CASSQGLAGVEQYF
>NA|NA|TRBJ1-2|TRBV18
TGTGCCAGCTCACAACGGACGGGAGCTAACTATGGCTACACCTTC
CASSQRTGANYGYTF
>NA|NA|TRBJ1-5|TRBV2
TGTGCCAGCAGTGAACTCCGGGGGGATAGCAATCAGCCCCAGCATTTT
CASSELRGDSNQPQHF
>TRBD1|NA|TRBJ1-1|TRBV19
TGTGCCAGTAGTCCCCGGGGACAGGGGGTCATGAACACTGAAGCTTTCTTT
CASSPRGQGVMNTEAFF
>TRBD1|NA|TRBJ1-6|TRBV19
TGTGCCACCCGGGACAGGGCCACTTCACCCCTCCACTTT
CATRDRATSPLHF
>TRBD1|NA|TRBJ1-6|TRBV5-1
TGCGCCAGCAGCTGGGGACAGGATAATTCACCCCTCCACTTT
CASSWGQDNSPLHF
>NA|NA|TRBJ1-4|TRBV19
TGTGCCAGTAGAGAAGGGGGATGGAATGAAAAACTGTTTTTT
CASREGGWNEKLFF